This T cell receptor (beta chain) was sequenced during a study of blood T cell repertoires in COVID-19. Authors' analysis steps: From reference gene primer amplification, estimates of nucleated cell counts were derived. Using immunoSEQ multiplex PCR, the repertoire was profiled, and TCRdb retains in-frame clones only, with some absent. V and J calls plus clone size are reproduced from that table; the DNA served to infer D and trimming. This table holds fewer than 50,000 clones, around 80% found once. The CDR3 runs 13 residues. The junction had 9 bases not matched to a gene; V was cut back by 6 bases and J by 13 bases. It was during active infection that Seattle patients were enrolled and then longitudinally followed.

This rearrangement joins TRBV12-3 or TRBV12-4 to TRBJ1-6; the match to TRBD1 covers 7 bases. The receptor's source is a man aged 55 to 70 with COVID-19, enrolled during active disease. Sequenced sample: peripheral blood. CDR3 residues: CASSPQEQGPLHF. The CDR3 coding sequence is TGTGCCAGCAGCCCACAGGAACAGGGGCCCCTCCACTTT.